This T cell receptor beta chain was sequenced during a study of T cell responses to AZD1222 COVID-19 vaccine. General study points: Close to half of all spike-specific TCRs reportedly target regions of the variants that are unmutated.

Libraries were prepared by immunoSEQ multiplex PCR; TCRdb keeps only in-frame clonotypes and omits some of them. The table lists 100,000 to 150,000 clones, 92% of them singletons, with about 1.1% in the top ten. This CDR3 contains 16 residues. With V trimmed by 5 bases and J by 5 bases, 8 bases remained unmatched. Per germline, CDR1 SGHTA and CDR2 FQGNSA. Concerning this clone itself: Its target is unknown.

The chain joins TRBV7-2 to TRBJ2-5; TRBD2 matches at 13 bases. This specimen consisted of peripheral blood, obtained 28 days after the second AZD1222 dose. This TCR derives from an adult who received the AZD1222 COVID-19 vaccine. The CDR3 coding sequence is TGTGCCAGCAGCCCGCGCACTAGCGGGGGGGCGGAGACCCAGTACTTC. It translates to CASSPRTSGGAETQYF. Supplemented by reference TRBV7-2 and TRBJ2-5, the full variable domain reads GAGVSQSPSNKVTEKGKDVELRCDPISGHTALYWYRQSLGQGLEFLIYFQGNSAPDKSGLPSDRFSAERTGGSVSTLTIQRTQQEDSAVYLCASSPRTSGGAETQYFGPGTRLLVL.